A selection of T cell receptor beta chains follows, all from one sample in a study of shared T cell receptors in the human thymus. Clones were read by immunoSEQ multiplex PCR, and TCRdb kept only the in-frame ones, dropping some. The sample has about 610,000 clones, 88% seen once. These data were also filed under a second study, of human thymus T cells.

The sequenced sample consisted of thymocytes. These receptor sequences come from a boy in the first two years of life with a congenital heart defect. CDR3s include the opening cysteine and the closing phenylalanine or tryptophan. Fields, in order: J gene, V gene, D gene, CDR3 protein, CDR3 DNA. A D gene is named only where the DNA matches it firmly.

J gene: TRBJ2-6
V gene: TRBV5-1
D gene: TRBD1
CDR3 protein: CASSGRDRAPGANVLTF
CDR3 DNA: TGCGCCAGCAGCGGCCGGGACAGGGCGCCTGGGGCCAACGTCCTGACTTTC

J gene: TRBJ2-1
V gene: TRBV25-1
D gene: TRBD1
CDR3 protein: CASSVRTGSDNEQFF
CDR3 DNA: TGTGCCAGCAGTGTCAGGACAGGGAGTGACAATGAGCAGTTCTTC

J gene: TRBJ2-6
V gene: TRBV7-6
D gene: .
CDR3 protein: CASSRGSGANVLTF
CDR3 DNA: TGTGCCAGCAGCCGGGGCTCTGGGGCCAACGTCCTGACTTTC

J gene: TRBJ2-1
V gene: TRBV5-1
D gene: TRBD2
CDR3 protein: CASSVKREGPLYNEQFF
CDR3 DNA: TGCGCCAGCAGCGTGAAGCGGGAGGGCCCCCTTTACAATGAGCAGTTCTTC

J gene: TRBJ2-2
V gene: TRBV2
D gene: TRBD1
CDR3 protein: CASSETRQGAHTGELFF
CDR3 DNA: TGTGCCAGCAGTGAAACCAGACAGGGGGCCCACACCGGGGAGCTGTTTTTT

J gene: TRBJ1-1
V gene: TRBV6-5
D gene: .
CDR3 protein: CASSYSTRQDTEAFF
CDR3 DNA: TGTGCCAGCAGTTACTCGACCCGGCAGGACACTGAAGCTTTCTTT

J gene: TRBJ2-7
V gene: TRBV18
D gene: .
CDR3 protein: CASSPRDRSYEQYF
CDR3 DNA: TGTGCCAGCTCACCGCGGGACAGATCCTACGAGCAGTACTTC

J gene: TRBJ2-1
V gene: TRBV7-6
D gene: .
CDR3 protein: CASSLAGLPIYNEQFF
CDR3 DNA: TGTGCCAGCAGCTTAGCGGGACTCCCCATCTACAATGAGCAGTTCTTC

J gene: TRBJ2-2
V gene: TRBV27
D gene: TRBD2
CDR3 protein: CASSLIPAGGQRGELFF
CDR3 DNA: TGTGCCAGCAGTTTGATCCCAGCGGGAGGCCAGCGCGGGGAGCTGTTTTTT

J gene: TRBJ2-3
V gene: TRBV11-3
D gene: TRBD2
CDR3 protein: CASSLEVSGLNTDTQYF
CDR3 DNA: TGTGCCAGCAGCTTAGAGGTTAGCGGGCTTAACACAGATACGCAGTATTTT

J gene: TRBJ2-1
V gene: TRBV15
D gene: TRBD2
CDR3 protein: CATSSTTRGDRTSGKYEQFF
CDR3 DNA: TGTGCCACCAGCAGCACCACCCGCGGGGATAGGACTAGCGGGAAATATGAGCAGTTCTTC

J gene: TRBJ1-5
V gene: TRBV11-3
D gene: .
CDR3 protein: CASSLGGAGRNQPQHF
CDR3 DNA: TGTGCCAGCAGCTTAGGTGGGGCAGGCCGAAATCAGCCCCAGCATTTT

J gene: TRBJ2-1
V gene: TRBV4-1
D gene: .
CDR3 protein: CASSQDLCAATATRYNEQFF
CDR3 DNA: TGCGCCAGCAGCCAAGATCTTTGTGCTGCGACAGCGACCCGTTACAATGAGCAGTTCTTC

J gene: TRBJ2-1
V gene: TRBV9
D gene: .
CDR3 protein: CASNKRTANEQFF
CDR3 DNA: TGTGCCAGCAACAAAAGGACAGCAAATGAGCAGTTCTTC

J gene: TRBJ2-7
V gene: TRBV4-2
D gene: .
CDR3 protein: CASRMKQGPHEQYF
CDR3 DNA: TGTGCCAGCCGTATGAAACAGGGACCGCACGAGCAGTACTTC

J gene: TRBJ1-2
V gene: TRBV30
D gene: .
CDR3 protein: CAWIHINYGYTF
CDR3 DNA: TGTGCCTGGATTCACATTAACTATGGCTACACCTTC

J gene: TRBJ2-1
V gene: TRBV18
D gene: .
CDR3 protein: CASSPPADLSYNEQFF
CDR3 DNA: TGTGCCAGCTCACCACCCGCGGATCTCTCCTACAATGAGCAGTTCTTC